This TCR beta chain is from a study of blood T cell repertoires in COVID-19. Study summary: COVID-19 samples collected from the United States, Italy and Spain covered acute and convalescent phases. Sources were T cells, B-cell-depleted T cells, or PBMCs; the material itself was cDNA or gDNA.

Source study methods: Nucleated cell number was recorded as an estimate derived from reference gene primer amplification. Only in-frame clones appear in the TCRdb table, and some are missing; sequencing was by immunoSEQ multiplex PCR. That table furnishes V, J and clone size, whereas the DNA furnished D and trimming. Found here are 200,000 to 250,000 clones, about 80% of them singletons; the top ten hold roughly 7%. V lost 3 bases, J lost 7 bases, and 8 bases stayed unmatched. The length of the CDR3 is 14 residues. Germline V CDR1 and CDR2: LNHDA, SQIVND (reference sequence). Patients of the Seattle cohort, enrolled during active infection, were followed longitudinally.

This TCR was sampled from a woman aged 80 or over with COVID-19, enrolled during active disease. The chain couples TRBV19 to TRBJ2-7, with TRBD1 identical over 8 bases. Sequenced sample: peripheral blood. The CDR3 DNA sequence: TGTGCCAGTAGTATCCGGGACAGGCTGGGGGAGCAGTACTTC. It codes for CASSIRDRLGEQYF. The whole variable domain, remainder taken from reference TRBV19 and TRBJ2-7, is DGGITQSPKYLFRKEGQNVTLSCEQNLNHDAMYWYRQDPGQGLRLIYYSQIVNDFQKGDIAEGYSVSREKKESFPLTVTSAQKNPTAFYLCASSIRDRLGEQYFGPGTRLTVT.